Below, 5 T cell receptor beta chains from the same sample are listed, as sequenced in a study of spatial heterogeneity in lung cancer. One entry per CDR3 protein results from TCRdb running MiXCR on the 5' RACE reads. The sample carries tens of thousands of distinct CDR3 sequences, around 7% recorded once. The time point here: blood at routine non-recurrence follow-up after resection. Tumor, nontumor lung or frozen PBMC supplied whole RNA that was sequenced unsorted. This material consisted of PBMCs, taken at follow-up. The receptor set was obtained from a female donor with early-stage non-small cell lung cancer.

The gene calls are TRBV7-2 and TRBJ2-4, with 8 bases fitting TRBD2. Germline V gene lookup returns CDR1 SGHTA and CDR2 FQGNSA. Unmatched junction bases numbered 7, after V lost 7 bases and J lost 2 bases. This CDR3 has 15 residues. The CDR3 reads CASTRGGGPKNIQYF. The CDR3 DNA sequence: TGTGCCAGCACCCGGGGGGGCGGCCCCAAAAACATTCAGTACTTC.

The chain is built from TRBV7-3 and TRBJ2-5; tentatively, D is TRBD1 (6 bases). This CDR3 spans 15 amino acids. CDR1 is SGHTA and CDR2 is FQGTGA in the germline V gene. V was cut by 5 bases and J by 5 bases, with 18 bases left in between. The CDR3 sequence is CASSPTHQGWETQYF. The CDR3 DNA reads TGTGCCAGCAGCCCAACCCACCAGGGGTGGGAGACCCAGTACTTC. The full variable domain, rest sourced from reference TRBV7-3 and TRBJ2-5, is GAGVSQTPSNKVTEKGKYVELRCDPISGHTALYWYRQSLGQGPEFLIYFQGTGAADDSGLPNDRFFAVRPEGSVSTLKIQRTERGDSAVYLCASSPTHQGWETQYFGPGTRLLVL.

The chain uses TRBV20-1 and TRBJ2-7; D unclear. The germline gives CDR1 DFQATT, CDR2 SNEGSKA (reference sequence). V lost 0 bases, J lost 3 bases, and 15 bases lay in between. The CDR3 consists of 15 residues. CDR3 region: CSARDAPAQNYEQYF. In DNA form, the CDR3 reads TGCAGTGCTAGAGATGCCCCGGCGCAGAACTACGAGCAGTACTTC.

V usage is TRBV29-1 and J usage is TRBJ1-1, with 7 positions matching TRBD1. J was trimmed by 3 bases and V by 5 bases; bases with no gene match: 3. The CDR3 length is 12 residues. Germline CDR1 and CDR2: SQVTM and ANQGSEA. DNA for the CDR3: TGCAGCGTTCGACAGGGACACACTGAAGCTTTCTTT. Encoded protein: CSVRQGHTEAFF.

In this sample, this clonotype turned up many times. The rearrangement uses TRBV6-5 and TRBJ1-2; 10 nucleotides align to TRBD1. The germline V gene encodes CDR1 MNHEY and CDR2 SVGAGI. CDR3 length: 14 amino acids. Trimming at V came to 6 bases and at J to 7 bases, leaving 8 bases not matched to a gene. The CDR3 here is CASSLRDRGGGYTF. The CDR3 DNA follows: TGTGCCAGCAGCCTCCGGGACAGGGGCGGTGGCTACACCTTC.